This T cell receptor (beta chain) is from a study of control samples from healthy donors and cancer patients. This clone came up a few times. Data came from immunoSEQ multiplex PCR; TCRdb stores just in-frame clones and leaves some out. This sample carries 110,000 or so clones, roughly nine tenths of them seen once, and the ten largest clones take 40%. Sequencing was carried out using blood. The receptor comes from a man in his forties or fifties in good health.

DNA for the CDR3: TGTGCCAGCTCACCAGACGGCAATGAGCAGTTCTTC. Translated: CASSPDGNEQFF. V and J are TRBV18 and TRBJ2-1; no firm D call. The CDR3 consists of 12 residues. Trimming left V 2 bases short and J 6 bases short, with 5 bases between. Germline V gene data show CDR1 as KGHSH and CDR2 as LQKENI.